This T cell receptor (beta chain) was profiled in a study of cytomegalovirus exposure and HLA in healthy donors. The overall study: An earlier analysis found some 120 million unique TCR beta sequences from about 190 million T cells.

General study results and limits: Later work associated more than 15,000 TCR beta sequences with HLA alleles at 0.05 false discovery rate. The authors listed some 150 TCR beta chains as cytomegalovirus-associated. Among TCR sequences, most were rare, though some public TCRs appeared in many donors.

13 Jbeta primers and 60 Vbeta primers were used for the PCR. The table came from immunoSEQ multiplex PCR; TCRdb's copy has only in-frame clones and leaves some out. The table lists about 140,000 clones, about two thirds of them singletons, with approximately 2.3% in the top ten. This clone has a handful of counts. The target antigen is unknown. The germline CDR1 and CDR2 sequences are SGHRS and YFSETQ. The CDR3 has 14 residues. The germline V and J ends were trimmed by 1 base and 1 base, with 8 bases remaining between them. Input material: PBMCs. This rearrangement joins TRBV5-1 to TRBJ1-1; D call uncertain. This receptor was taken from a woman aged 60-75 years in good health and CMV-seropositive. For the CDR3, the DNA is TGCGCCAGCAGCTTGCTAGGAAAGAACACTGAAGCTTTCTTT. Translation gives CASSLLGKNTEAFF.